This T cell receptor beta chain was retrieved from a study of vaccination and CD4 T cells after COVID-19. Indicated treatment: roughly 11-day PBMC culture with coronavirus spike peptide pools or control peptides (ViraFEST assay). Negative selection enriched CD4+ T cells from cultures at about 10 days. The CDR3 spans 14 residues. V lost 4 bases and J 6 bases, leaving 10 bases between the germline ends. Germline lookup yields CDR1 MGHRA and CDR2 YSYEKL. This clonotype has only one observation. Its antigen is not known. Cultured CD4+ T cell DNA underwent sequencing with the Oncomine TCR Beta short-read assay. TCRdb analysed the PCR reads with MiXCR anew, one entry per CDR3 protein. This sample has about 14,000 distinct CDR3 sequences, with about 29% found just once.

The source of this sequence is a human donor who received a COVID-19 vaccine. The chain uses TRBV4-1 and TRBJ1-6; the D gene is possibly TRBD1 (5 bases). This specimen was CD4+ T cells from blood, cultured in vitro, taken before SARS-CoV-2 vaccination. Written as DNA, the CDR3 is TGCGCCAGCAGCCCGGGACTGTTTAATTCACCCCTCCACTTT. Translation gives CASSPGLFNSPLHF.